A single count supports the clone carrying this TCR beta chain. Its antigen is not known. Sequencing used immunoSEQ multiplex PCR; TCRdb keeps in-frame clones, though not all of them. The data hold tens of thousands of clones, with around 90% observed a single time. These data come from a study of graft-versus-host responses after intestinal transplantation. At the level of the study: Recipients obtained multivisceral, liver-intestinal, or isolated intestinal transplants. General observations from the study: Analysis identified GvH clones in recipient marrow, with some appearing first in ileum or blood.

This CDR3 contains 13 residues. V was trimmed by 3 bases and J by 3 bases, leaving 8 bases between them. From germline, CDR1 is SGHAT and CDR2 FQNNGV. This clonotype originated in a human donor who was the organ donor for an intestinal transplant. The chain carries TRBV11-2 and TRBJ1-1; no firm D call. The material sequenced was unstimulated CD4+ T cells sorted from spleen or lymph node cells, taken before transplant. Here the CDR3 reads CASSFKGDTEAFF. CDR3 nucleotide sequence: TGTGCCAGCAGCTTTAAGGGAGACACTGAAGCTTTCTTT.